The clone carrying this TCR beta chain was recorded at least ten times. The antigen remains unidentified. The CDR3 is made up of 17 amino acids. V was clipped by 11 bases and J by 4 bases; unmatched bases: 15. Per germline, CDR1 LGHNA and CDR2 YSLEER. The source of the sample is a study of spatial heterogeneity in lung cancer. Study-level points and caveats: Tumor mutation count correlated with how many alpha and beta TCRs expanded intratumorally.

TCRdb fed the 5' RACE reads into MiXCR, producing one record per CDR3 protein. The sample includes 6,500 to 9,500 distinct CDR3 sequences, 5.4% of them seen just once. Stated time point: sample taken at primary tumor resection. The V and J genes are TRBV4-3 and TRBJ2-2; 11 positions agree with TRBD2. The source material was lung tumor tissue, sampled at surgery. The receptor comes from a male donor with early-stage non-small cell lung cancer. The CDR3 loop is CASGGIAGGPGTGELFF. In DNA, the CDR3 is TGCGCCTCCGGGGGGATAGCGGGAGGGCCGGGCACCGGGGAGCTGTTTTTT.